Presented here are 25 T cell receptor beta chains from one specimen sequenced in a study of human T cells and chemical hapten exposure (dated by TCRdb to the early 2020s). Preparation of the library involved RACE. Reads for this sample came from a NextSeq 500. TCRdb reanalyzed the raw reads on its own, using fastp at Q25 for trimming and MiXCR for clone calling, and kept in-frame beta chains. Entries that share a CDR3 protein sequence are merged under the most common genes and DNA. The table for this sample lists some 80,000 distinct CDR3 sequences; around a tenth of them were counted only once. The top ten hold roughly 4% of the sample. What the time point label conveys for this sample: patch test 1, 2 weeks after DPC sensitization. The treatment or condition label for this specimen denotes: therapeutic diphenylcyclopropenone sensitization with weekly scalp DPC. Sequenced material: whole blood, taken in connection with sensitization to the hapten diphenylcyclopropenone (DPC). Source of these receptors: a woman between 45 and 65 years old with alopecia areata. Some clones in this sample may be carry-over from other donors' samples.

At least ten counts were recorded for this clonotype. The J gene is TRBJ2-5, the V gene TRBV6-2 or TRBV6-3; TRBD1 matches 7 bases. From germline, CDR1 is MNHEY and CDR2 SVGEGT. Trimming took 6 bases from V and 7 from J; bases not matched to a gene: 11. The CDR3 extends over 14 amino acids. The CDR3 region is CASRRQGARGTQYF. DNA of the CDR3: TGTGCCAGCAGGCGACAGGGCGCTCGTGGGACCCAGTACTTC.

J is TRBJ2-7 and V is TRBV19, with 10 bases lining up with TRBD2. The germline V gene has CDR1 LNHDA and CDR2 SQIVND (reference sequence). The CDR3 totals 15 residues. V gave up 5 bases and J gave up 9 bases; unmatched junction bases: 13. CDR3 residues: CASSDLSGRLGRQYF. CDR3 bases: TGTGCCAGTAGTGACCTTAGCGGGAGGCTCGGCCGGCAGTACTTC.

This clonotype was observed many times. V and J are TRBV3-1 and TRBJ1-1; D not certain. Germline V CDR1 and CDR2: LGHDT, YNNKEL (reference sequence). Deletions cut 3 bases from V and 4 bases from J, with 12 bases between. CDR3 size: 14 residues. The DNA for the CDR3 is TGTGCCAGCAGCCACCCGATGGTTAGCACTGAAGCTTTCTTT. Protein: CASSHPMVSTEAFF.

This clonotype was recorded at least ten times. The CDR3 DNA is TGTGCCAGCAGTTACTCGACAGGGAGATCCGGAAACACCATATATTTT. Its translation: CASSYSTGRSGNTIYF. The chain couples TRBV6-6 to TRBJ1-3; 7 bases fit TRBD1. The germline V gene has CDR1 MNHNY and CDR2 SVGAGI (reference sequence). The CDR3 runs to 16 residues. Trimming cost V 0 bases and J 4 bases; bases outside gene matches: 6.

There are many counts of this clonotype. The rearrangement uses TRBV28 and TRBJ2-7; 9 bases agree with TRBD1. The length of the CDR3 is 15 residues. Germline trimming cut 5 bases from V and 5 bases from J; bases unmatched to any gene: 10. In germline, CDR1 is MDHEN, CDR2 SYDVKM. DNA for the CDR3: TGTGCCAGCAGTGCGTCCGGGACAGGGCCCCACGAGCAGTACTTC. Translation: CASSASGTGPHEQYF.

There are many counts of this clonotype. The rearrangement uses TRBV6-5 and TRBJ2-7, with TRBD1 matching over 12 bases. The V gene end was trimmed by 6 bases and the J gene end by 2 bases; junction bases not matched to a gene: 5. Per the germline V gene, CDR1 is MNHEY and CDR2 is SVGAGI. The CDR3 has 15 amino acids. CDR3 in amino acids: CASRPGQGAPYEQYF. The CDR3 nucleotides are TGTGCCAGCAGACCGGGACAGGGGGCCCCCTACGAGCAGTACTTC.

The V call is TRBV7-9, the J call TRBJ2-3, with 7 bases matching TRBD2. The J segment lost 0 bases and the V segment lost 5 bases, leaving 8 bases of the junction unmatched. Per germline, CDR1 SEHNR and CDR2 FQNEAQ (reference sequence). This CDR3 has 16 residues. CDR3 sequence reads: CASSPGREMSTDTQYF. CDR3 nucleotide sequence: TGTGCCAGCAGCCCTGGGCGGGAGATGAGCACAGATACGCAGTATTTT.

This clonotype turned up a few times. The chain combines TRBV30 with TRBJ1-1; D is perhaps TRBD1 (6 bases). The CDR3 runs to 12 residues. The V end was cut by 2 bases, the J end by 11 bases, with 15 bases between. Germline-derived CDR1 and CDR2 are GTSNPN and SVGIG (reference sequence). CDR3 DNA: TGTGCCTGGAGTAGAGGGGGTCTGGAGGCTTTCTTT. Its protein product is CAWSRGGLEAFF.

There are a few counts of this clonotype. The gene calls are TRBV20-1 and TRBJ2-1, with 8 positions matching TRBD2. The CDR3 loop spans 13 amino acids. CDR1 is DFQATT, CDR2 SNEGSKA, per germline (reference sequence). V lost 6 bases and J lost 6; bases outside the gene matches: 7. The chain's CDR3 is CSAPPAGVNEQFF. The CDR3 region has the DNA TGCAGTGCCCCCCCAGCGGGAGTCAATGAGCAGTTCTTC.

This clonotype was found many times. This chain uses TRBV2 with TRBJ2-5; 7 nucleotides line up with TRBD1. Germline CDR1 is SNHLY and CDR2 is FYNNEI. The CDR3 contains 13 residues. V was clipped by 6 bases and J by 1 base; unmatched bases: 2. In nucleotides, the CDR3 is TGTGCCAGCAGGGGGACAGTCCAAGAGACCCAGTACTTC. Translating gives CASRGTVQETQYF.

The chain's CDR3 is CASSEHPSSYEQYF. CDR3 coding DNA: TGTGCCAGCAGTGAACACCCTAGCTCCTACGAGCAGTACTTC. This sequence joins TRBV2 and TRBJ2-7; D gene uncertain. With 2 bases removed from V and 0 bases from J, the gap between germline ends came to 8 bases. Per germline, CDR1 SNHLY and CDR2 FYNNEI. This CDR3 contains 14 residues.

This clonotype was seen more than once but under ten times. The chain couples TRBV28 to TRBJ1-5; weak D call: TRBD1 (6 bases). The CDR3 consists of 15 residues. Germline loops: CDR1 MDHEN, CDR2 SYDVKM. The V gene lost 2 bases and the J gene lost 1 base, with 9 bases spanning the gap. The CDR3 coding sequence is TGTGCCAGCAGTTTAATGCAGGGGAGCAATCAGCCCCAGCATTTT. Translation gives CASSLMQGSNQPQHF. Full variable domain (remainder filled in from reference TRBV28 and TRBJ1-5): DVKVTQSSRYLVKRTGEKVFLECVQDMDHENMFWYRQDPGLGLRLIYFSYDVKMKEKGDIPEGYSVSREKKERFSLILESASTNQTSMYLCASSLMQGSNQPQHFGDGTRLSIL.

Points on this clonotype: The junction shows a germline mismatch at one end, possibly a read error. V usage is TRBV5-4 and J usage is TRBJ1-1; a possible D gene is TRBD1 (6 bases). The CDR3 length is 14 residues. The germline V gene encodes CDR1 SGHNT and CDR2 YYREEE (reference sequence). This CDR3 is CVSSLARGTTEAFF. The CDR3 coding sequence is TGTGTCAGCAGCTTGGCCAGGGGTACCACTGAAGCTTTCTTT.

This clonotype was found many times. The chain joins TRBV6-5 to TRBJ1-2, with 11 bases that match TRBD1. Germline loops: CDR1 MNHEY, CDR2 SVGAGI. The trim removed 2 bases at V and 4 bases at J, leaving 6 bases unmatched. The CDR3 spans 16 residues. This CDR3 reads CASSYIRTGGSYGYTF. DNA of the CDR3: TGTGCCAGCAGTTACATCAGGACAGGGGGCTCCTATGGCTACACCTTC.

The sample holds a few counts of this clonotype. The chain is built from TRBV5-4 and TRBJ2-7, with D unclear. V was pared by 4 bases and J by 6 bases, with 14 bases between. Germline values: CDR1 SGHNT, CDR2 YYREEE (reference sequence). The CDR3 has 13 residues. CDR3 region: CASSLPDGIEQYF. Here the CDR3 DNA reads TGTGCCAGCAGCCTACCGGACGGAATCGAGCAGTACTTC.

The gene calls are TRBV11-2 and TRBJ2-3; 10 positions match TRBD2. Germline CDR1 SGHAT, CDR2 FQNNGV. The CDR3 contains 18 residues. The V segment lost 2 bases and the J segment 2 bases; nucleotides outside the gene matches: 10. The CDR3 here is CASSLLSRLAGDTDTQYF. In DNA form, the CDR3 reads TGTGCCAGCAGCTTACTTAGCCGGCTAGCGGGGGACACAGATACGCAGTATTTT. Drawing the rest from reference TRBV11-2 and TRBJ2-3, the complete variable domain is EAGVAQSPRYKIIEKRQSVAFWCNPISGHATLYWYQQILGQGPKLLIQFQNNGVVDDSQLPKDRFSAERLKGVDSTLKIQPAKLEDSAVYLCASSLLSRLAGDTDTQYFGPGTRLTVL.

V and J are TRBV7-6 and TRBJ2-2, with TRBD2 matching 7 bases. The CDR3 loop spans 16 amino acids. V lost 1 base and J lost 6; bases outside the gene matches: 8. Germline V lookup: CDR1 SGHVS, CDR2 FNYEAQ. CDR3 nucleotide sequence: TGTGCCAGCAGCTTAGGAGGCGGGAGAGGGCCCGGGGAGCTGTTTTTT. This encodes CASSLGGGRGPGELFF.

This clonotype was observed at least ten times. V usage is TRBV28 and J usage is TRBJ2-3; D is ambiguous. This CDR3 spans 15 amino acids. V was clipped by 2 bases and J by 4 bases, with 13 bases between them. Germline V gene data show CDR1 as MDHEN and CDR2 as SYDVKM. CDR3 nucleotides: TGTGCCAGCAGTTTAGTGGGTCGAGTGGCAGATACGCAGTATTTT. Protein: CASSLVGRVADTQYF.

A few counts support this clonotype. The rearrangement uses TRBV2 and TRBJ1-3, with D unclear. Germline CDR1 SNHLY, CDR2 FYNNEI. This CDR3 is built from 14 residues. The V end was cut by 6 bases, the J end by 0 bases, with 9 bases between. CDR3 nucleotide sequence: TGTGCCAGCAGCGAGCCGTTCTCTGGAAACACCATATATTTT. Protein product: CASSEPFSGNTIYF.

This chain's CDR3 is CASSTSGTGNPLRAQQYF. The CDR3 DNA reads TGTGCCAGCAGCACGTCCGGGACAGGTAACCCCCTTCGGGCCCAGCAGTACTTC. The rearrangement uses TRBV7-9 and TRBJ2-7; 8 nucleotides line up with TRBD1. The trim removed 5 bases at V and 8 bases at J, leaving 23 bases unmatched. The CDR3 sequence is 18 residues long. Germline CDR1 SEHNR, CDR2 FQNEAQ (reference sequence).

This clonotype was counted many times. Here the CDR3 reads CASSPSGTPIPEAFF. CDR3 sequence (DNA): TGTGCCAGCAGTCCCTCCGGGACACCGATCCCTGAAGCTTTCTTT. The chain recombines TRBV28 with TRBJ1-1, with D perhaps TRBD1 (6 bases). The ends were cut back, 5 bases at V and 6 bases at J, with 19 bases in the middle. This CDR3 spans 15 amino acids. Per germline, CDR1 MDHEN and CDR2 SYDVKM.

This clonotype was counted between two and nine times. The chain uses TRBV30 and TRBJ1-3, with D unresolved. V was pared by 5 bases and J by 4 bases, with 18 bases between. The CDR3 totals 15 residues. Germline values: CDR1 GTSNPN, CDR2 SVGIG (reference sequence). The CDR3 sequence is CAWAPDRMWGNTIYF. The CDR3 nucleotides are TGTGCCTGGGCTCCGGACCGCATGTGGGGAAACACCATATATTTT. Drawing the rest from reference TRBV30 and TRBJ1-3, the complete variable domain is SQTIHQWPATLVQPVGSPLSLECTVEGTSNPNLYWYRQAAGRGLQLLFYSVGIGQISSEVPQNLSASRPQDRQFILSSKKLLLSDSGFYLCAWAPDRMWGNTIYFGEGSWLTVV.

The chain joins TRBV20-1 to TRBJ2-1; D assignment may be TRBD1 or TRBD2 (5 bases each). Trimming removed 5 bases at V and 11 bases at J, with 16 bases between. There are 12 residues in the CDR3. CDR1 and CDR2 (germline): DFQATT, SNEGSKA (reference sequence). The CDR3: CSASPAKGQQFF. In DNA form, the CDR3 reads TGCAGTGCTTCCCCTGCGAAGGGACAGCAGTTCTTC.

The sample holds many counts of this clonotype. The chain carries TRBV14 and TRBJ1-1; no clear D. This CDR3 is 15 amino acids long. V gave up 1 base and J gave up 7 bases, with 16 bases separating them. CDR1 and CDR2 from the germline V gene are SGHDN and FVKESK. The CDR3 reads CASSQGTAGRNEAFF. As DNA, the CDR3 is TGTGCCAGCAGCCAAGGTACGGCGGGTAGGAATGAAGCTTTCTTT.

This clonotype was observed many times. This rearrangement joins TRBV5-1 to TRBJ1-1; TRBD1 aligns across 7 bases. The CDR3 length is 16 residues. V lost 4 bases, J lost 1 base, and 10 bases stayed unmatched. Germline-derived CDR1 and CDR2 are SGHRS and YFSETQ. The CDR3 DNA sequence: TGCGCCAGCAGCCCCCAGACAGGGTCCCCGAACACTGAAGCTTTCTTT. Protein: CASSPQTGSPNTEAFF.